Presented here are 26 T cell receptor beta chains from one specimen sequenced in a study of T cell responses to AZD1222 COVID-19 vaccine. Sequencing used immunoSEQ multiplex PCR; TCRdb keeps in-frame clones, though not all of them. Of around 170,000 clones listed, roughly 93% are singletons. The material sequenced was peripheral blood, taken on day 0 of AZD1222 vaccination. The source is an adult in good health.

V gene TRBV19 combines with J gene TRBJ1-1; the D gene is possibly TRBD1 (5 bases). CDR1 LNHDA and CDR2 SQIVND come from the germline V gene (reference sequence). This CDR3 is 11 amino acids long. With 10 bases removed from V and 7 bases from J, the gap between germline ends came to 13 bases. CDR3 in amino acids: CATGRGFEAFF. DNA of the CDR3: TGTGCCACCGGTAGGGGATTTGAAGCTTTCTTT.

The chain couples TRBV7-2 to TRBJ1-2; 7 bases are a match to TRBD1. There are 15 residues in the CDR3. The V gene end was trimmed by 1 base and the J gene end by 5 bases; junction bases not matched to a gene: 7. Per the germline V gene, CDR1 is SGHTA and CDR2 is FQGNSA. CDR3 DNA sequence: TGTGCCAGCAGCTTAGTGAAGGGGGCAGGATATGGCTACACCTTC. As protein: CASSLVKGAGYGYTF.

The rearrangement joins TRBV6-2 or TRBV6-3 to TRBJ1-2; D is undetermined. Germline values: CDR1 MNHEY, CDR2 SVGEGT. V lost 0 bases, J lost 2 bases, and 10 bases lay in between. The CDR3 is 15 amino acids. CDR3 coding DNA: TGTGCCAGCAGTTACTCGCCGGAGGCCAACTATGGCTACACCTTC. The encoded protein is CASSYSPEANYGYTF.

The V call is TRBV19, the J call TRBJ2-1; perhaps D is TRBD1 or TRBD2 (5 bases each). Germline V gene sequence: CDR1 LNHDA, CDR2 SQIVND (reference sequence). V was trimmed by 7 bases and J by 6 bases, leaving 22 bases between them. The CDR3 totals 16 residues. The DNA for the CDR3 is TGTGCCAGTAAGAAAATCCTCGGGACCACGCTCAATGAGCAGTTCTTC. This sequence encodes CASKKILGTTLNEQFF.

The J gene is TRBJ1-6, the V gene TRBV2; 7 bases are shared with TRBD1. V was pared by 7 bases and J by 5 bases, with 2 bases of the junction left unmatched. Per germline, CDR1 SNHLY and CDR2 FYNNEI. CDR3 length: 13 amino acids. This chain's CDR3 is CASTGQDNSPLHF. Here the CDR3 DNA reads TGTGCCAGCACCGGACAGGATAATTCACCCCTCCACTTT. Full variable domain (missing parts from reference TRBV2 and TRBJ1-6): EPEVTQTPSHQVTQMGQEVILRCVPISNHLYFYWYRQILGQKVEFLVSFYNNEISEKSEIFDDQFSVERPDGSNFTLKIRSTKLEDSAMYFCASTGQDNSPLHFGNGTRLTVT.

Comments on this clone: Additional DNA sequences in this sample encode the identical CDR3. The chain links TRBV2 to TRBJ1-5, with D perhaps TRBD1 (5 bases). CDR1 is SNHLY, CDR2 FYNNEI, per germline. The CDR3 length is 14 residues. Trimming took off 6 bases at V and 1 base at J, with 10 bases between the two ends. CDR3 region: CASRGGGSNQPQHF. The CDR3 DNA is TGTGCCAGCAGGGGGGGAGGGAGCAATCAGCCCCAGCATTTT.

The rearrangement uses TRBV15 and TRBJ2-1; D is perhaps TRBD1 (6 bases). Germline V lookup: CDR1 LNHNV, CDR2 YYDKDF (reference sequence). The V and J ends lost 1 base and 7 bases respectively, with 14 bases between them. The CDR3 sequence is 15 residues long. In DNA, the CDR3 is TGTGCCACCAGCAGAGGTGGGGTAGGGGGAAATGAGCAGTTCTTC. It translates to CATSRGGVGGNEQFF.

The chain has TRBV2 and TRBJ2-1; 8 bases map to TRBD1. Germline loops: CDR1 SNHLY, CDR2 FYNNEI. V dropped 5 bases and J dropped 2; count of bases not matched to a gene: 5. The CDR3 length is 15 residues. CDR3 sequence (DNA): TGTGCCAGCAGTAGTACAGGGGGGACCTACAATGAGCAGTTCTTC. Protein product: CASSSTGGTYNEQFF.

The J gene is TRBJ2-7, the V gene TRBV27; unclear D gene. The germline V gene encodes CDR1 MNHEY and CDR2 SMNVEV (reference sequence). Trimming took 1 base from V and 6 from J, leaving 4 bases between them. The CDR3 spans 11 residues. This chain's CDR3 is CASSLYGEQYF. Written as DNA, the CDR3 is TGTGCCAGCAGTTTATATGGCGAGCAGTACTTC.

This chain connects TRBV9 to TRBJ1-2; perhaps TRBD1 as D (6 bases). From germline, CDR1 is SGDLS and CDR2 YYNGEE. CDR3 length: 13 residues. V shed 5 bases and J shed 2 bases, with 10 bases lying between them. The CDR3 DNA is TGTGCCAGCAGTCAACAGGGAAACTATGGCTACACCTTC. It specifies CASSQQGNYGYTF.

The V and J genes are TRBV20-1 and TRBJ2-7; the match to TRBD2 covers 9 bases. Germline V lookup: CDR1 DFQATT, CDR2 SNEGSKA (reference sequence). V lost 3 bases, J lost 6 bases, and 9 bases stayed unmatched. CDR3 length equals 14 residues. The CDR3, as DNA: TGCAGTGCTAGTGAGCGGGGGGACCCACGCGAGCAGTACTTC. Encoded protein: CSASERGDPREQYF.

The chain employs TRBV10-3 and TRBJ2-1; D is possibly TRBD2 (7 bases). This CDR3 region has 18 residues. The V gene lost 2 bases and the J gene lost 4 bases, with 21 bases spanning the gap. Germline V gives CDR1 ENHRY, CDR2 SYGVKD. The CDR3: CAISEILGAEREYNEQFF. CDR3 sequence (DNA): TGTGCCATCAGTGAGATTTTGGGGGCAGAGCGGGAATACAATGAGCAGTTCTTC.

The chain recombines TRBV27 with TRBJ1-2, with D possibly TRBD1 on 5 matching bases. V gave up 3 bases and J gave up 7 bases, with 12 bases separating them. The germline V gene encodes CDR1 MNHEY and CDR2 SMNVEV (reference sequence). The CDR3 contains 13 residues. The CDR3 sequence is CASSFSRVGGYTF. The CDR3 DNA reads TGTGCCAGCAGTTTTTCCAGGGTGGGTGGCTACACCTTC.

V and J are TRBV24-1 and TRBJ1-2; weak D call: TRBD1 (6 bases). V lost 3 bases and J 5 bases, leaving 12 bases between the germline ends. CDR3 size: 14 residues. CDR1 is KGHDR, CDR2 SFDVKD, per germline. The CDR3, as DNA: TGTGCCACCAGTGATACGACAGGTTCGTATGGCTACACCTTC. Its translation is CATSDTTGSYGYTF.

Notes on this clone: Other DNA sequences of this sample code for an identical CDR3. The V gene is TRBV27, the J gene TRBJ1-6, with 9 bases that match TRBD1. The V gene's germline CDR1 is MNHEY and CDR2 SMNVEV (reference sequence). This CDR3 region has 14 residues. J lost 9 bases, V lost 4 bases, and 4 bases had no gene match. As DNA, the CDR3 is TGTGCCAGCAGTTCCGGGACAGGGCGTTCACCCCTCCACTTT. This gives the protein CASSSGTGRSPLHF.

The chain employs TRBV11-2 and TRBJ2-7, with D perhaps assigned TRBD1 or TRBD2 (6 bases each). Trimming stripped 5 bases from V and 2 bases from J, with 19 bases between. The CDR3 consists of 16 residues. The V gene's germline CDR1 is SGHAT and CDR2 FQNNGV. The CDR3, as DNA: TGTGCCAGCAGCGAGGCACCAGGAGGGGGACCCTACGAGCAGTACTTC. Residues: CASSEAPGGGPYEQYF. Filled out from reference TRBV11-2 and TRBJ2-7, the complete variable domain reads EAGVAQSPRYKIIEKRQSVAFWCNPISGHATLYWYQQILGQGPKLLIQFQNNGVVDDSQLPKDRFSAERLKGVDSTLKIQPAKLEDSAVYLCASSEAPGGGPYEQYFGPGTRLTVT.

The chain couples TRBV7-6 to TRBJ2-7; 9 bases map to TRBD1. CDR1 is SGHVS, CDR2 FNYEAQ, per germline. This CDR3 comprises 16 residues. The J segment lost 3 bases and the V segment lost 5 bases, leaving 11 bases of the junction unmatched. The CDR3 spells CASSSSAGQGHYEQYF. CDR3 DNA sequence: TGTGCCAGCAGCAGCAGCGCGGGACAGGGCCACTACGAGCAGTACTTC.

The rearrangement uses TRBV2 and TRBJ2-3; 8 bases are a match to TRBD2. J was trimmed by 0 bases and V by 3 bases; bases with no gene match: 5. The germline V gene encodes CDR1 SNHLY and CDR2 FYNNEI. There are 16 residues in the CDR3. The chain's CDR3 is CASSEYSGVSTDTQYF. The CDR3, as DNA: TGTGCCAGCAGTGAGTATAGCGGGGTGAGCACAGATACGCAGTATTTT.

The rearrangement links TRBV3-1 (or the pseudogene TRBV3-2) to TRBJ2-5; D might be TRBD2 (6 bases). This CDR3 is 13 amino acids long. Germline values: CDR1 LGHDT, CDR2 YNNKEL (reference sequence). V was clipped by 0 bases and J by 9 bases, with 11 bases between them. The CDR3 sequence: CASSQDPPGAQYF. Here the CDR3 DNA reads TGTGCCAGCAGCCAAGATCCGCCGGGGGCCCAGTACTTC.

This clone was observed a single time. The genes are TRBV19 and TRBJ2-1; D may correspond to TRBD1 or TRBD2 (5 bases each). There are 17 residues in the CDR3. Trimming removed 5 bases at V and 7 bases at J, with 24 bases between. CDR1 and CDR2 from the germline V gene are LNHDA and SQIVND (reference sequence). The CDR3 loop reads CASSPRIGAGRGNEQFF. Written as DNA, the CDR3 is TGTGCCAGTAGTCCCCGCATCGGGGCGGGCCGGGGAAATGAGCAGTTCTTC.

The chain recombines TRBV4-2 with TRBJ2-3; 8 bases match TRBD2. Trimming took 4 bases from V and 2 from J; bases not matched to a gene: 5. The CDR3 has 15 residues. Germline CDR1 reads LGHNA; CDR2 reads YNFKEQ. The CDR3 spells CASSPRLANTDTQYF. As DNA, the CDR3 is TGTGCCAGCAGCCCCAGACTAGCGAACACAGATACGCAGTATTTT.

The V call is TRBV3-1 (or the pseudogene TRBV3-2), the J call TRBJ2-1, with 7 bases lining up with TRBD2. In germline, CDR1 is LGHDT, CDR2 YNNKEL (reference sequence). After removal of 4 bases from V and 6 bases from J, the junction contained 6 bases not matched to a gene. The CDR3 is 14 residues long. CDR3 coding DNA: TGTGCCAGCAGCCCGGGGGGACTACTCAATGAGCAGTTCTTC. This translates into CASSPGGLLNEQFF.

V gene TRBV27 combines with J gene TRBJ2-1, with 7 bases identical to TRBD1. The V segment lost 5 bases and the J segment 0 bases; nucleotides outside the gene matches: 7. Per the germline V gene, CDR1 is MNHEY and CDR2 is SMNVEV (reference sequence). The CDR3 runs to 16 residues. CDR3 protein: CASSQRQGSSYNEQFF. CDR3 bases: TGTGCCAGCAGTCAACGACAGGGTAGCTCCTACAATGAGCAGTTCTTC.

The chain recombines TRBV9 with TRBJ1-5, with D possibly being TRBD1 (6 bases). Trimming cost V 0 bases and J 2 bases, with 15 bases left between them. Germline V lookup: CDR1 SGDLS, CDR2 YYNGEE. This CDR3 contains 17 residues. CDR3 sequence reads: CASSVGADRGGNQPQHF. The DNA for the CDR3 is TGTGCCAGCAGCGTAGGGGCGGACAGAGGAGGCAATCAGCCCCAGCATTTT. Drawing the rest from reference TRBV9 and TRBJ1-5, the complete variable domain is DSGVTQTPKHLITATGQRVTLRCSPRSGDLSVYWYQQSLDQGLQFLIQYYNGEERAKGNILERFSAQQFPDLHSELNLSSLELGDSALYFCASSVGADRGGNQPQHFGDGTRLSIL.

Remarks on this clone: Other DNA sequences within the sample encode an identical CDR3. This chain uses TRBV27 with TRBJ1-1; no reliable D call. CDR1 is MNHEY, CDR2 SMNVEV, per germline (reference sequence). This CDR3 has 12 amino acids. V was trimmed by 5 bases and J by 1 base, leaving 5 bases between them. The CDR3 region is CASSLGNTEAFF. CDR3 in DNA: TGTGCCAGCAGTCTGGGGAACACTGAAGCTTTCTTT.

CDR3 in amino acids: CASSFDPFEKLFF. The CDR3 nucleotides read TGTGCCAGCAGCTTCGATCCGTTTGAAAAACTGTTTTTT. The genes are TRBV7-2 and TRBJ1-4, with unresolved D. The CDR3 runs 13 residues. The V end lost 3 bases, the J end lost 7 bases, and 9 bases lay between the germline ends. CDR1 SGHTA and CDR2 FQGNSA come from the germline V gene.